This TCR beta chain is from a study of molecular identifiers for immune sequencing clone quantification. This clonotype was picked up many times. The bulk TCR libraries were made with methods described before and with listed TCR primers. TCRdb called the PCR reads again in MiXCR, with one record for every CDR3 protein. Among more than 95,000 distinct CDR3 sequences listed, about 24% were seen once. Germline V gene lookup returns CDR1 MNHEY and CDR2 SMNVEV (reference sequence). The CDR3 consists of 12 residues. V lost 5 bases, J lost 1 base, and 5 bases lay in between. Sequencing libraries of naive CD8 cells derived from around 20,000 to 1,000,000 sorted cells with 10%, 30% or 50% RNA. Naive CD8 T cell sorting was performed on the CD8+CD4-CCR7+CD45RA+ phenotype.

The origin of this receptor is a human donor in good health. Some libraries in this study had Jurkat cell RNA spiked in. J is TRBJ2-5 and V is TRBV27; D is undetermined. The sequenced sample was naive CD8+ T cells from blood, with Jurkat cell RNA spiked in. This sample's subset: FACS-sorted CD8+CD4-CCR7+CD45RA+ naive T cells. CDR3 protein: CASSHLQETQYF. The CDR3 bases are TGTGCCAGCAGTCACCTCCAAGAGACCCAGTACTTC.